The next 25 T cell receptor beta chains were all read from a single sample in a study of blood T cells in healthy people across ages. A second PCR, run for about 7 to 11 cycles, used a sample-barcoded 5' primer plus a J-beta primer mix. Via MiXCR, TCRdb re-called the 5' RACE reads, giving one row per CDR3 protein. The data show 790,000 or so distinct CDR3 sequences, less than 60% seen once. Sequencing input: blood. These receptors were taken from a man of 80 years or more in good health.

The V gene is TRBV5-1, the J gene TRBJ2-3; no reliable D call. This CDR3 contains 13 residues. V lost 2 bases, J lost 5 bases, and 9 bases lay in between. The germline CDR1 and CDR2 sequences are SGHRS and YFSETQ. The CDR3 protein is CASSFSSLDTQYF. Written as DNA, the CDR3 is TGCGCCAGCAGCTTTAGTAGTTTAGATACGCAGTATTTT.

This clonotype was detected ten times or more. The chain uses TRBV5-1 and TRBJ2-5; TRBD1 is a possible D gene (5 bases). The V gene's germline CDR1 is SGHRS and CDR2 YFSETQ. Trimming stripped 1 base from V and 0 bases from J, with 19 bases between. The CDR3 extends over 18 amino acids. The CDR3 reads CASSLTTAEQVNQETQYF. The DNA for the CDR3 is TGCGCCAGCAGCTTGACAACGGCCGAACAGGTCAACCAAGAGACCCAGTACTTC.

This clonotype appeared a few times. V and J are TRBV27 and TRBJ2-7; possible D gene TRBD1, 6 bases. Between the trimmed V and J ends, which lost 6 bases and 3 bases, there was a span of 12 bases. The CDR3 runs 13 residues. CDR1 and CDR2 from the germline V gene are MNHEY and SMNVEV (reference sequence). The CDR3 region has the DNA TGTGCCAGCAGCAGGGACACCGACTACGAGCAGTACTTC. This sequence encodes CASSRDTDYEQYF.

J is TRBJ2-5 and V is TRBV11-1; no firm D call. V was trimmed by 5 bases and J by 0 bases, leaving 16 bases between them. This CDR3 region has 16 residues. Germline V CDR1 and CDR2: SGHAT, FQDESV (reference sequence). The CDR3 here is CASSPYGPGYQETQYF. The CDR3 coding sequence is TGTGCCAGCAGCCCCTATGGACCCGGGTACCAAGAGACCCAGTACTTC.

In DNA form, the CDR3 reads TGTGCCAGCGAGGCTGCGGGGGGCTTCCACAATGAGCAGTTCTTC. It translates to CASEAAGGFHNEQFF. The genes are TRBV11-3 and TRBJ2-1; 8 bases fit TRBD2. V was pared by 8 bases and J by 5 bases, with 11 bases of the junction left unmatched. There are 15 residues in the CDR3. From germline, CDR1 is SGHNT and CDR2 YENEEA.

Only a few counts were recorded for this clonotype. The chain couples TRBV4-3 to TRBJ1-5; unclear D gene. The CDR3 has 16 residues. Germline V CDR1 and CDR2: LGHNA, YSLEER. The ends were cut back, 0 bases at V and 0 bases at J, with 9 bases in the middle. The CDR3 here is CASSQDRRASNQPQHF. Here the CDR3 DNA reads TGCGCCAGCAGCCAAGATCGAAGGGCTAGCAATCAGCCCCAGCATTTT.

The J gene is TRBJ2-2, the V gene TRBV6-1, with TRBD2 matching over 8 bases. J lost 6 bases, V lost 8 bases, and 20 bases had no gene match. CDR3 length: 18 residues. Germline lookup yields CDR1 MNHNS and CDR2 SASEGT. The CDR3 sequence: CASRAQEPGGRIPGELFF. In nucleotides, the CDR3 is TGTGCCAGCCGGGCGCAGGAACCTGGCGGGAGGATCCCCGGGGAGCTGTTTTTT.

This clonotype occurred a few times. J is TRBJ2-7 and V is TRBV7-2; 9 bases agree with TRBD2. In germline, CDR1 is SGHTA, CDR2 FQGNSA. The CDR3 sequence is 17 residues long. Trimming took 5 bases from V and 0 from J; bases not matched to a gene: 11. The CDR3 DNA reads TGTGCCAGCAGCACCGTAGCGGGAGCCTCGAGCTCCTACGAGCAGTACTTC. Amino acids: CASSTVAGASSSYEQYF.

As for this clonotype: Compared with germline, one end of the junction differs, possibly owing to a read error. The chain uses TRBV7-2 and TRBJ2-7; no reliable D call. This CDR3 is built from 11 residues. The germline CDR1 and CDR2 sequences are SGHTA and FQGNSA. This CDR3 reads CASSLNYERYF. Here the CDR3 DNA reads TGTGCCAGCAGCCTGAACTACGAGCGGTACTTC.

In its sample, this clonotype was seen a few times. V gene TRBV6-6 combines with J gene TRBJ2-1, with 15 nucleotides matching TRBD2. The J call is uncertain, as TRBJ2-7 better fits the DNA end. CDR1 MNHNY and CDR2 SVGAGI come from the germline V gene (reference sequence). The CDR3 consists of 17 residues. The CDR3 sequence is CASSWTSGRAVDNEQYF. The CDR3 DNA is TGTGCCAGCAGTTGGACTAGCGGGAGGGCCGTGGACAATGAGCAGTACTTC.

This clonotype has just a few counts. The chain recombines TRBV4-3 with TRBJ2-2, with D perhaps assigned TRBD1 or TRBD2 (5 bases each). Trimming shortened V by 3 bases and J by 3 bases, and 20 bases separated the two germline ends. Germline V lookup: CDR1 LGHNA, CDR2 YSLEER. The CDR3 consists of 18 residues. CDR3 in DNA: TGCGCCAGCAGCCAGGCCGACTGGGCCTTGGGGGACACCGGGGAGCTGTTTTTT. It translates to CASSQADWALGDTGELFF.

The V and J genes are TRBV11-2 and TRBJ2-7; D is unclear. This CDR3 spans 14 amino acids. Germline V gene lookup returns CDR1 SGHAT and CDR2 FQNNGV. V was cut by 5 bases and J by 2 bases, with 13 bases left in between. The CDR3 nucleotides read TGTGCCAGCAGCCAAGCCAGGAATACCTACGAGCAGTACTTC. It codes for CASSQARNTYEQYF.

To note about this clonotype: This may be a read error, as it is one base from a much larger clone. The chain has TRBV7-9 and TRBJ2-7, with 8 bases matching TRBD2. The last part of the DNA fits TRBJ2-5 better; the J call may be wrong. The germline gives CDR1 SEHNR, CDR2 FQNEAQ (reference sequence). The CDR3 contains 13 residues. CDR3 DNA: TGTGCCGGCAGGCCCGGGGGGGGAGAGACCCAGTACTTC. Translating it yields CAGRPGGGETQYF.

This clonotype was seen just once. This rearrangement joins TRBV4-3 to TRBJ2-3; D may correspond to TRBD1 or TRBD2 (5 bases each). CDR1 and CDR2 from the germline V gene are LGHNA and YSLEER. V lost 4 bases and J 1 base, leaving 21 bases between the germline ends. The CDR3 extends over 18 amino acids. CDR3 DNA sequence: TGCGCCAGCAGCCTGGACTTTGTATTCGGGACGGGCACAGATACGCAGTATTTT. Amino acids: CASSLDFVFGTGTDTQYF.

This clonotype has ten or more counts. The rearrangement links TRBV7-9 to TRBJ2-1, with 12 bases that match TRBD2. Germline values: CDR1 SEHNR, CDR2 FQNEAQ (reference sequence). With 3 bases clipped from V and 4 bases from J, the junction kept 1 base outside the gene matches. The CDR3 is 15 amino acids. CDR3 amino acids: CASSLTSGRYNEQFF. CDR3 in DNA: TGTGCCAGCAGCTTGACTAGCGGGAGATACAATGAGCAGTTCTTC. Full variable domain (missing parts from reference TRBV7-9 and TRBJ2-1): DTGVSQNPRHKITKRGQNVTFRCDPISEHNRLYWYRQTLGQGPEFLTYFQNEAQLEKSRLLSDRFSAERPKGSFSTLEIQRTEQGDSAMYLCASSLTSGRYNEQFFGPGTRLTVL.

This clonotype was recorded a few times. The chain employs TRBV7-2 and TRBJ2-4, with 7 bases fitting TRBD2. The germline V gene encodes CDR1 SGHTA and CDR2 FQGNSA. The CDR3 contains 15 residues. V gave up 5 bases and J gave up 3 bases; unmatched junction bases: 7. CDR3: CASSPGTINKNIQYF. In DNA form, the CDR3 reads TGTGCCAGCAGCCCCGGGACTATCAACAAAAACATTCAGTACTTC.

This clonotype was counted many times. V and J are TRBV20-1 and TRBJ1-2; a possible D gene is TRBD1 (6 bases). This CDR3 is built from 15 residues. Germline CDR1 and CDR2: DFQATT and SNEGSKA (reference sequence). V was clipped by 1 base and J by 3 bases, with 15 bases between them. CDR3 in DNA: TGCAGTGCTAGAGCTGGAACAGGGTTATACTATGGCTACACCTTC. Translating it yields CSARAGTGLYYGYTF.

This clonotype was seen a handful of times. Sequence at one end of the junction differs from germline and may be a read error. The V call is TRBV18, the J call TRBJ2-7; no definite D call. The length of the CDR3 is 11 residues. Per germline, CDR1 KGHSH and CDR2 LQKENI. CDR3 protein: CASSSSYGQYF. CDR3 bases: TGTGCCAGCTCTTCCTCCTACGGGCAGTACTTC. Filled out from reference TRBV18 and TRBJ2-7, the complete variable domain reads NAGVMQNPRHLVRRRGQEARLRCSPMKGHSHVYWYRQLPEEGLKFMVYLQKENIIDESGMPKERFSAEFPKEGPSILRIQQVVRGDSAAYFCASSSSYGQYFGPGTRLTVT.

This clonotype turned up a few times. This may come from a read error, since a much larger clone is one base off. This sequence joins TRBV28 and TRBJ2-1; D ambiguous. Germline values: CDR1 MDHEN, CDR2 SYDVKM. This CDR3 has 13 residues. The CDR3 sequence is CASSPPHYNERFF. CDR3 DNA: TGTGCCAGCAGTCCGCCTCATTACAATGAGCGGTTCTTC.

The rearrangement links TRBV7-9 to TRBJ2-3, with 8 positions matching TRBD2. Germline CDR1 reads SEHNR; CDR2 reads FQNEAQ (reference sequence). The junction had 3 bases not matched to a gene; V was cut back by 5 bases and J by 2 bases. CDR3 size: 14 residues. In DNA, the CDR3 is TGTGCCAGCAGCCAGCGGGAGTTCACAGATACGCAGTATTTT. It codes for CASSQREFTDTQYF.

The rearrangement uses TRBV5-1 and TRBJ1-1, with D perhaps TRBD1 (5 bases). The germline V and J ends were trimmed by 5 bases and 4 bases, with 18 bases remaining between them. The CDR3 runs to 15 residues. Germline V gives CDR1 SGHRS, CDR2 YFSETQ. In DNA, the CDR3 is TGCGCCAGCAGGAGCGCCTTGGGGGACGGCACTGAAGCTTTCTTT. Translation gives CASRSALGDGTEAFF. Combining the CDR3 with reference TRBV5-1 and TRBJ1-1 gives the whole variable domain KAGVTQTPRYLIKTRGQQVTLSCSPISGHRSVSWYQQTPGQGLQFLFEYFSETQRNKGNFPGRFSGRQFSNSRSEMNVSTLELGDSALYLCASRSALGDGTEAFFGQGTRLTVV.

This clonotype was observed many times. The rearrangement joins TRBV15 to TRBJ2-7; possibly TRBD2 for D (6 bases). Germline V gene data show CDR1 as LNHNV and CDR2 as YYDKDF (reference sequence). Trimming cost V 2 bases and J 6 bases, with 17 bases left between them. This CDR3 spans 15 amino acids. Here the CDR3 reads CATSRNEEGVAEQYF. The CDR3 bases are TGTGCCACCAGCAGAAATGAGGAGGGAGTTGCCGAGCAGTACTTC.

This clonotype was counted at least ten times. The V and J genes are TRBV12-3 or TRBV12-4 and TRBJ2-1; D is ambiguous. The CDR3 runs 12 residues. The germline V and J ends were trimmed by 6 bases and 7 bases, with 10 bases remaining between them. The CDR3 DNA follows: TGTGCCAGCAGCACCGCTGAAAATGAGCAGTTCTTC. This gives the protein CASSTAENEQFF.

The genes are TRBV3-1 and TRBJ2-5, with 10 bases lining up with TRBD1. The end of the DNA is better explained by TRBJ2-7, so the J call may be wrong. This CDR3 comprises 15 residues. Germline CDR1 is LGHDT and CDR2 is YNNKEL (reference sequence). The CDR3, as DNA: TGTGCCAGCGAACCTTCCGGGACAGGGGTAGGCGAGCAGTACTTC. Protein: CASEPSGTGVGEQYF.

This clonotype was observed a few times. The J gene is TRBJ2-7, the V gene TRBV20-1, with D possibly being TRBD2 (5 bases). The end of the DNA is better explained by TRBJ2-5, so the J call may be wrong. Germline V gives CDR1 DFQATT, CDR2 SNEGSKA (reference sequence). The CDR3 extends over 15 amino acids. The CDR3 DNA is TGCAGTGCTCGCCGTTACATCGGGGTAGGAGAGACCCAGTACTTC. Translation gives CSARRYIGVGETQYF.